The 2 T cell receptor beta chains below all came from one sample that was sequenced in a study of blood T cell repertoires in COVID-19. Data came from immunoSEQ multiplex PCR; TCRdb stores just in-frame clones and leaves some out. Counted here are around 190,000 clones, roughly nine tenths occurring once; the ten biggest clones make up 20% to 25%. The sample was PBMCs or T cells enriched from blood (not recorded which). These receptor sequences come from a woman aged 40 to 50 in a cohort exposed to, infected with or recovered from COVID-19 (not recorded which).

The chain employs TRBV9 and TRBJ2-3, with 8 bases lining up with TRBD2. V lost 0 bases to trimming and J lost 3 bases; unmatched junction nucleotides: 6. The CDR3 contains 16 residues. Germline V lookup: CDR1 SGDLS, CDR2 YYNGEE. CDR3 protein: CASSVAAGGLTDTQYF. In DNA, the CDR3 is TGTGCCAGCAGCGTAGCGGCGGGAGGATTGACAGATACGCAGTATTTT.

The chain joins TRBV27 to TRBJ2-3; the match to TRBD2 covers 12 bases. V lost 2 bases, J lost 0 bases, and 3 bases stayed unmatched. Germline values: CDR1 MNHEY, CDR2 SMNVEV (reference sequence). The CDR3 has 17 residues. The CDR3 sequence is CASSLLLAGGSTDTQYF. The CDR3 region has the DNA TGTGCCAGCAGTTTACTACTAGCGGGGGGTAGCACAGATACGCAGTATTTT.